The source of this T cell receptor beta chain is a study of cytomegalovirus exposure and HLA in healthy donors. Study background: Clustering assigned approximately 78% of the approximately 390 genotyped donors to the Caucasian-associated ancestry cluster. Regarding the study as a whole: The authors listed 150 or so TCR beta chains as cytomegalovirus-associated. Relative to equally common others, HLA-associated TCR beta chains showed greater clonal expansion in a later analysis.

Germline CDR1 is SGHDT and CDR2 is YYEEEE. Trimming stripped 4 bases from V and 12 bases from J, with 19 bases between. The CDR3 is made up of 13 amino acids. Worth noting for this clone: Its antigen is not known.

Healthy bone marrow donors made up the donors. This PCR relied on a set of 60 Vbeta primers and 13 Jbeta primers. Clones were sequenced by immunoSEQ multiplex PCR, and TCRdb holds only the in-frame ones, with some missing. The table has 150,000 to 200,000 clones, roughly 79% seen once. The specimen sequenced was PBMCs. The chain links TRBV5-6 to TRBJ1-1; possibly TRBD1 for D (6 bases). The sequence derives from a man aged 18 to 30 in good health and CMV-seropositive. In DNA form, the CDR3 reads TGTGCCAGCAGCGCGGGCTTGCAGGGGTTAACTTTCTTT. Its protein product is CASSAGLQGLTFF.